Listed below are T cell receptor beta chains from one sample, sequenced in a study of regulatory T cells in long-lasting Graves disease. From the multiplex PCR reads, TCRdb called clonotypes with MiXCR, one entry per CDR3 protein. The data hold roughly 500,000 distinct CDR3 sequences, with about 13% observed a single time. These same records also appear under a second study, on T cells in Graves' hyperthyroidism and ophthalmopathy.

Sequences were derived from peripheral blood mononuclear cells (PBMCs), sampled at new diagnosis, from a patient treated with antithyroid drugs. These receptors were collected from a young man with Graves disease. CDR3s include the opening cysteine and the closing phenylalanine or tryptophan. The order of the fields is J gene, V gene, clone size, D gene, CDR3 protein, CDR3 DNA. D genes are given only for firm matches. The listing skips clone size in some rows; elsewhere it reads once, few, many or a size class.

TRBJ2-4 | TRBV18 | few | . | CASAGSSKNIQYF | TGTGCCAGCGCCGGTTCCTCCAAAAACATTCAGTACTTC
TRBJ1-6 | TRBV3-1 | many | . | CASSQVPRINSPLHF | TGTGCCAGCAGCCAAGTTCCCCGTATCAATTCACCCCTCCACTTT
TRBJ2-2 | TRBV6-1 | . | TRBD1 | CASSPWTGSGELFF | TGTGCCAGCAGTCCTTGGACAGGGTCCGGGGAGCTGTTTTTT
TRBJ2-7 | TRBV27 | many | TRBD2 | CASTLSGTRPIYEQYF | TGTGCCAGCACCCTAAGCGGGACTAGGCCGATCTACGAGCAGTACTTC
TRBJ1-1 | TRBV4-1 | . | TRBD1 | CASSQRTLSRDRGRTEAFF | TGCGCCAGCAGCCAAAGAACCCTGTCCCGGGACAGGGGCCGGACTGAAGCTTTCTTT
TRBJ2-5 | TRBV6-1 | many | TRBD1 | CASREGGGETQYF | TGTGCCAGCAGGGAAGGGGGCGGGGAGACCCAGTACTTC
TRBJ1-2 | TRBV12-5 | few | . | CASGLDGGVGGYTF | TGTGCTAGTGGTTTGGACGGGGGGGTGGGCGGCTACACCTTC
TRBJ1-1 | TRBV2 | many | . | CASSGDSLNTEAFF | TGTGCCAGCAGTGGCGACAGTTTGAACACTGAAGCTTTCTTT
TRBJ2-1 | TRBV30 | . | . | CAWSPTSKGEQFF | TGTGCCTGGAGTCCTACGTCTAAGGGTGAGCAGTTCTTC
TRBJ2-1 | TRBV19 | many | TRBD2 | CASNDLAGVREQFF | TGTGCCAGTAACGATCTAGCGGGAGTCCGGGAGCAGTTCTTC
TRBJ2-5 | TRBV7-9 | few | . | CASSVRDIEETQYF | TGTGCCAGCAGCGTCCGGGACATCGAAGAGACCCAGTACTTC
TRBJ1-4 | TRBV2 | many | . | CASSGRQAINEKLFF | TGTGCCAGCAGTGGTCGACAGGCTATTAATGAAAAACTGTTTTTT
TRBJ1-2 | TRBV3-1 | many | . | CASSQVRRDLSGYTF | TGTGCCAGCAGCCAAGTCCGCAGGGATTTATCTGGCTACACCTTC
TRBJ2-7 | TRBV7-2 | . | . | CASSLDIGPYEQYF | TGTGCCAGCAGCTTAGACATCGGCCCCTACGAGCAGTACTTC
TRBJ2-7 | TRBV12-3/TRBV12-4 | many | . | CASSSFGGSGSYEQYF | TGTGCCAGCAGCTCCTTTGGGGGGTCCGGCTCCTACGAGCAGTACTTC
TRBJ1-6 | TRBV9 | few | TRBD1 | CASSVGDSQNSPLHF | TGTGCCAGCAGTGTGGGGGACAGCCAGAATTCACCCCTCCACTTT
TRBJ1-4 | TRBV10-2 | . | . | CASSQGVFRQKLFF | TGCGCCAGCAGCCAAGGGGTCTTTCGGCAAAAACTGTTTTTT
TRBJ1-2 | TRBV29-1 | many | . | CSVGSAGGYTF | TGCAGCGTTGGCTCGGCCGGGGGCTACACCTTC
TRBJ1-1 | TRBV18 | . | TRBD1 | CASFRQGAVYEAFF | TGTGCCAGCTTTCGACAGGGAGCGGTTTATGAAGCTTTCTTT
TRBJ1-4 | TRBV28 | many | . | CASSLLMEKLFF | TGTGCCAGCAGTTTGTTAATGGAAAAACTGTTTTTT
TRBJ2-2 | TRBV18 | many | . | CASSQGPNTGELFF | TGTGCCAGCAGCCAGGGGCCGAACACCGGGGAGCTGTTTTTT
TRBJ2-3 | TRBV30 | many | . | CAWSNLEDTQYF | TGTGCCTGGTCCAACCTAGAGGATACGCAGTATTTT
TRBJ2-1 | TRBV9 | few | . | CASSAPLVNEQFF | TGTGCCAGCAGCGCCCCTTTGGTCAATGAGCAGTTCTTC
TRBJ2-7 | TRBV20-1 | few | . | CSARLEGFYEQYF | TGCAGTGCTAGGTTGGAGGGATTCTACGAGCAGTACTTC
TRBJ2-1 | TRBV3-1 | few | . | CASSQDRGRRGEQFF | TGTGCCAGCAGCCAAGATAGGGGCAGGCGTGGTGAGCAGTTCTTC
TRBJ2-4 | TRBV6-1 | many | . | CASIDSLNIQYF | TGTGCCAGCATTGATTCTTTAAACATTCAGTACTTC
TRBJ2-7 | TRBV9 | many | . | CASSEEAGQPSSYEQYF | TGTGCCAGCAGCGAGGAGGCCGGCCAACCGAGCTCCTACGAGCAGTACTTC
TRBJ2-5 | TRBV12-3/TRBV12-4 | many | TRBD2 | CASSRTSGSQETQYF | TGTGCCAGCAGCCGGACTAGCGGAAGTCAAGAGACCCAGTACTTC
TRBJ1-5 | TRBV12-3/TRBV12-4 | many | . | CASSLVPGHQPQHF | TGTGCCAGCAGTTTAGTCCCAGGGCATCAGCCCCAGCATTTT
TRBJ2-3 | TRBV2 | . | . | CASSAGIGPTDTQYF | TGTGCCAGCAGTGCAGGGATTGGGCCCACAGATACGCAGTATTTT
TRBJ1-4 | TRBV24-1 | many | TRBD1 | CATSSGTGNEKLFF | TGTGCCACCAGTTCCGGGACAGGGAATGAAAAACTGTTTTTT
TRBJ1-5 | TRBV24-1 | . | . | CATSAQGNQPQHF | TGTGCCACCAGTGCTCAGGGGAATCAGCCCCAGCATTTT
TRBJ2-7 | TRBV14 | once | TRBD1 | CASSQEYRDRDEQYF | TGTGCCAGCAGCCAAGAATACCGGGACAGGGACGAGCAGTACTTC
TRBJ1-1 | TRBV20-1 | many | TRBD1 | CSATFDRGSGEAFF | TGCAGTGCTACTTTTGACAGGGGTTCAGGCGAAGCTTTCTTT
TRBJ2-4 | TRBV5-6 | . | . | CASSLELTAKNIQYF | TGTGCCAGCAGCTTGGAGTTGACAGCAAAAAACATTCAGTACTTC
TRBJ2-7 | TRBV29-1 | many | TRBD1 | CSALFHGDRAPGYEQYF | TGCAGCGCATTGTTTCACGGGGACAGGGCTCCAGGCTACGAGCAGTACTTC
TRBJ2-1 | TRBV13 | many | . | CASSLPSGDNEQFF | TGTGCCAGCAGCTTACCCTCGGGGGACAATGAGCAGTTCTTC
TRBJ1-5 | TRBV2 | many | . | CASSDTGIGQPQHF | TGTGCCAGCAGCGATACAGGGATCGGACAGCCCCAGCATTTT
TRBJ2-5 | TRBV7-9 | many | . | CAGTPIPQQPTYF | TGTGCCGGTACCCCGATCCCCCAACAACCCACGTACTTC
TRBJ1-1 | TRBV27 | few | . | CASSLGPTFGLNTEAFF | TGTGCCAGCAGTTTAGGACCCACATTCGGTTTGAACACTGAAGCTTTCTTT
TRBJ2-7 | TRBV25-1 | . | TRBD2 | CASSVPGLAGNEQYF | TGTGCCAGCAGTGTGCCGGGACTAGCGGGAAACGAGCAGTACTTC
TRBJ2-7 | TRBV4-1 | . | TRBD1 | CASSQPDRGYEQYF | TGCGCCAGCAGCCAGCCGGACAGGGGATACGAGCAGTACTTC
TRBJ2-1 | TRBV30 | many | . | CAWSVNWRVGNEQFF | TGTGCCTGGAGTGTCAACTGGCGCGTGGGAAATGAGCAGTTCTTC
TRBJ1-6 | TRBV27 | many | . | CASQDLCPEISLHF | TGTGCCAGCCAAGACCTGTGTCCCGAGATATCCCTCCACTTT
TRBJ2-2 | TRBV15 | many | . | CATSRDPDLSTGELFF | TGTGCCACCAGCAGAGACCCCGACTTGAGCACCGGGGAGCTGTTTTTT
TRBJ2-7 | TRBV10-3 | many | . | CAISESHEQYF | TGTGCCATCAGTGAGAGTCACGAGCAGTACTTC
TRBJ1-2 | TRBV20-1 | many | . | CSAVRPSNYGYTF | TGCAGTGCTGTTAGGCCATCTAACTATGGCTACACCTTC
TRBJ1-3 | TRBV10-3 | few | . | CAISNREGNTIYF | TGTGCCATCAGTAACAGGGAAGGAAACACCATATATTTT